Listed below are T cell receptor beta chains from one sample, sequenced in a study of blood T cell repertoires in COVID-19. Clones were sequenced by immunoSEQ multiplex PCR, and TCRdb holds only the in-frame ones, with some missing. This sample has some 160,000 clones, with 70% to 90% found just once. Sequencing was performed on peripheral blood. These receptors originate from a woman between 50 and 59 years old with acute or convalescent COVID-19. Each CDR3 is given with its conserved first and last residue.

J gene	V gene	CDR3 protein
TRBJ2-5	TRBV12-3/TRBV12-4	CASSWAAKETQYF
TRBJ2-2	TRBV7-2	CASSSGTGLGTGELFF
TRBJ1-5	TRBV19	CASSPRGGVNQPQHF
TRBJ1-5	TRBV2	CASSALSTVGGQPQHF
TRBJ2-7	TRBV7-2	CASSLASSGGYEQYF
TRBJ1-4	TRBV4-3	CASRPAREAFRGSNEKLFF
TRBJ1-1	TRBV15	CATSSTRSGTEAFF
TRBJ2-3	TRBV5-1	CASSERGPTDTQYF
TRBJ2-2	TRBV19	CASVQGAGELFF
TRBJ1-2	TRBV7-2	CASSLAVANYGYTF
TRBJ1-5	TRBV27	CASSLAGPNQPQHF
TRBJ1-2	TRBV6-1	CASSDHWTGRGYTF
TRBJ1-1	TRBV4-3	CASSPSGQSNTEAFF
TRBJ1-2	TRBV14	CASSPRQGDYGYTF
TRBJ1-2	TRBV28	CASSPYVFGGNERDYGYTF
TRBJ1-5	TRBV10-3	CAISEGIANQPQHF
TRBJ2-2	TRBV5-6	CASSFGGARELFF
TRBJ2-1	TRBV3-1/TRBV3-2	CASTKDSSLGEQFF
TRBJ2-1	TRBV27	CASEKGQGRGNEQFF
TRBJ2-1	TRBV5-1	CASSLAAGNNEQFF
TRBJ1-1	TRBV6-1	CASSGGQGAVNTEAFF
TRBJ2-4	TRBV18	CASSTGNIQYF
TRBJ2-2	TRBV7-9	CASRRSQGNTGELFF
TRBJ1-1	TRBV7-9	CASSLGGRDRLATEAFF
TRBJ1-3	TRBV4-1	CASSQAHRTSGNTIYF
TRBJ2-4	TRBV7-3	CASSTGTIQYF
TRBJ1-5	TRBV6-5	CASSQTLGNQPQHF
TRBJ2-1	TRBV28	CASILIRDRRNNEQFF
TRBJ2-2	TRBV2	CASNPGFGTGELFF
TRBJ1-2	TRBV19	CASSGGLSYGYTF
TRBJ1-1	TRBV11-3	CASSLDRGDTEAFF
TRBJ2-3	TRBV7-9	CASSLGSDLDTQYF
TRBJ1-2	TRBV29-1	CSAVGDTNYGYTF
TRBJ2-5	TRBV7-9	CASTWGGQETQYF
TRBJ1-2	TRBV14	CASSLLSGGNTPLGYTF
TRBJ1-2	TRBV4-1	CASSQFETGGYGGGYTF
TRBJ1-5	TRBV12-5	CASGLVWAQGRNQPQHF
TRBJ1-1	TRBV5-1	CASSNTGQEVTEAFF
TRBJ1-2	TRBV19	CASSTYGRGYTF
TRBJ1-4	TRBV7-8	CASSSQDRGTLFF
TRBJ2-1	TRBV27	CASSLPPRLAGGEQFF
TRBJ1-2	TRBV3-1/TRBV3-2	CASSQETGRYYGYTF
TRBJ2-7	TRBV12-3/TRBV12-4	CASSTGTAYEQYF
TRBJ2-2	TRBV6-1	CASSAGTGGSGGELFF
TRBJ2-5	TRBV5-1	CASSLVIYAAGGQETQYF
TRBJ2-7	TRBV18	CASSPLNPGAYDWQYF
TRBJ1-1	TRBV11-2	CASSLYQQGSRTFF
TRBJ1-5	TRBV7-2	CASSSNAGTDSNQPQHF
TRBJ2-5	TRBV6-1	CASSEGGPQETQYF
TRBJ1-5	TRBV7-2	CASSPQRGIGQPQHF
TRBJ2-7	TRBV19	CASSIVPGTYEQYF